A selection of T cell receptor beta chains follows, all from one sample in a study of blood T cell repertoires in COVID-19. This table comes from immunoSEQ multiplex PCR, and its TCRdb copy is limited to in-frame clones, with some not included. This table has about 86,000 clones, around 86% appearing once. Specimen: peripheral blood. Receptors were obtained from a human donor in a cohort sampled during active COVID-19. Both conserved end residues are part of each CDR3. The D gene is left open where the match is weak. Only part of the rows carry a size: once, few, many, or a class if the clone is expanded.

v_call: TRBV11-2; clone_size: .; d_call: .; j_call: TRBJ2-1; cdr3_nt: TGTGCCAGCAGCCTCACGCTAGCGATGTACGATGAGCAGTTCTTC; cdr3_aa: CASSLTLAMYDEQFF
v_call: TRBV28; clone_size: .; d_call: .; j_call: TRBJ1-4; cdr3_nt: TGTGCCAGCAGTTATGACCAGGGTAATGAAAAACTGTTTTTT; cdr3_aa: CASSYDQGNEKLFF
v_call: TRBV5-1; clone_size: .; d_call: .; j_call: TRBJ2-1; cdr3_nt: TGCGCCAGCAGCTTTCCTTTCCGGGATGAGCAGTTCTTC; cdr3_aa: CASSFPFRDEQFF
v_call: TRBV7-2; clone_size: .; d_call: TRBD2; j_call: TRBJ2-3; cdr3_nt: TGTGCCAGCAGCCCCTGGACTAGCGGGAACACAGATACGCAGTATTTT; cdr3_aa: CASSPWTSGNTDTQYF
v_call: TRBV5-8; clone_size: .; d_call: .; j_call: TRBJ2-1; cdr3_nt: TGTGCCAGCAGCCGGGTCCTCTACAATGAGCAGTTCTTC; cdr3_aa: CASSRVLYNEQFF
v_call: TRBV18; clone_size: .; d_call: .; j_call: TRBJ2-5; cdr3_nt: TGTGCCAGCTCACCCCCCGCGGGGACAGAGACCCAGTACTTC; cdr3_aa: CASSPPAGTETQYF
v_call: TRBV5-8; clone_size: .; d_call: TRBD2; j_call: TRBJ2-7; cdr3_nt: TGTGCCAGCAGCTTAAGGCCTAGCGGTACCTACGAGCAGTACTTC; cdr3_aa: CASSLRPSGTYEQYF
v_call: TRBV5-1; clone_size: .; d_call: TRBD1; j_call: TRBJ2-7; cdr3_nt: TGCGCCAGCAGCTCGGACAGGGTCCCCTACGAGCAGTACTTC; cdr3_aa: CASSSDRVPYEQYF
v_call: TRBV18; clone_size: .; d_call: TRBD1; j_call: TRBJ2-1; cdr3_nt: TGTGCCAGCTCCCCTAGTAGTCCGGGACAGGGGCCGCTCGGGGAGCAGTTCTTC; cdr3_aa: CASSPSSPGQGPLGEQFF
v_call: TRBV21-1; clone_size: .; d_call: .; j_call: TRBJ1-4; cdr3_nt: TGTGCCAGCAGCAGGGCCCTGTTTTTT; cdr3_aa: CASSRALFF
v_call: TRBV28; clone_size: .; d_call: .; j_call: TRBJ2-7; cdr3_nt: TGTGCCAGCAGTTTGACAGCCCCCTACGAGCAGTACTTC; cdr3_aa: CASSLTAPYEQYF
v_call: TRBV6-5; clone_size: .; d_call: TRBD2; j_call: TRBJ2-1; cdr3_nt: TGTGCCAGGACTAGCGGGAGCAATGAGCAGTTCTTC; cdr3_aa: CARTSGSNEQFF
v_call: TRBV7-3; clone_size: .; d_call: .; j_call: TRBJ1-3; cdr3_nt: TGTGCCAGCAGCTTAAACGATCCCAGCTCTGGAAACACCATATATTTT; cdr3_aa: CASSLNDPSSGNTIYF
v_call: TRBV6-5; clone_size: .; d_call: TRBD2; j_call: TRBJ2-2; cdr3_nt: TGTGCCAGCAGATTCTGGACTAGACAAACCGGGGAGCTGTTTTTT; cdr3_aa: CASRFWTRQTGELFF
v_call: TRBV28; clone_size: .; d_call: .; j_call: TRBJ1-5; cdr3_nt: TGTGCCAGCAGTTTTCCAGGGTCAAGGAATCAGCCCCAGCATTTT; cdr3_aa: CASSFPGSRNQPQHF
v_call: TRBV9; clone_size: .; d_call: TRBD1; j_call: TRBJ2-7; cdr3_nt: TGTGCCAGCAGCGTCGCACCGACAGGGGCGAGCGAGCAGTACTTC; cdr3_aa: CASSVAPTGASEQYF
v_call: TRBV1; clone_size: .; d_call: .; j_call: TRBJ2-7; cdr3_nt: TGCACCAGCGGTCCGGACAGGCTTTACGAGCAGTACTTC; cdr3_aa: CTSGPDRLYEQYF
v_call: TRBV28; clone_size: .; d_call: TRBD1; j_call: TRBJ1-3; cdr3_nt: TGTGCCAGCAGTCTCACAGGGGCCCAGTCTGGAAACACCATATATTTT; cdr3_aa: CASSLTGAQSGNTIYF
v_call: TRBV11-2; clone_size: .; d_call: TRBD2; j_call: TRBJ2-1; cdr3_nt: TGTGCCAGCAGCCCCACCCGGACTAGCGGGGGGTACAATGAGCAGTTCTTC; cdr3_aa: CASSPTRTSGGYNEQFF
v_call: TRBV3-1/TRBV3-2; clone_size: .; d_call: .; j_call: TRBJ1-6; cdr3_nt: TGTGCCAGCAGCCCTATAGGGGGTATCATGAATTCACCCCTCCACTTT; cdr3_aa: CASSPIGGIMNSPLHF
v_call: TRBV10-2; clone_size: .; d_call: TRBD2; j_call: TRBJ2-1; cdr3_nt: TGCGCCCTCAGGCCGAGCGGGAGCTACAATGAGCAGTTCTTC; cdr3_aa: CALRPSGSYNEQFF
v_call: TRBV11-3; clone_size: .; d_call: TRBD2; j_call: TRBJ2-1; cdr3_nt: TGTGCCAGCAGCTCCGGGACTAGCGGTTACAATGAGCAGTTCTTC; cdr3_aa: CASSSGTSGYNEQFF
v_call: TRBV5-8; clone_size: .; d_call: .; j_call: TRBJ2-1; cdr3_nt: TGTGCCAGCAGCTTGGATAAGCTCGAGCAGTTCTTC; cdr3_aa: CASSLDKLEQFF
v_call: TRBV6-1; clone_size: .; d_call: .; j_call: TRBJ2-6; cdr3_nt: TGTGCCAGCAGAGAAGGAGGGTCTGGGGCCAACGTCCTGACTTTC; cdr3_aa: CASREGGSGANVLTF
v_call: TRBV19; clone_size: .; d_call: TRBD1; j_call: TRBJ2-2; cdr3_nt: TGTGCCAGTATCCCTTCCCTGGGACAGGGCCACACCGGGGAGCTGTTTTTT; cdr3_aa: CASIPSLGQGHTGELFF
v_call: TRBV18; clone_size: .; d_call: .; j_call: TRBJ2-7; cdr3_nt: TGTGCCAGCTCATCCAAACAGAGGGGGTACGGCGAGCAGTACTTC; cdr3_aa: CASSSKQRGYGEQYF
v_call: TRBV3-1/TRBV3-2; clone_size: .; d_call: TRBD2; j_call: TRBJ2-5; cdr3_nt: TGTGCCAGCAGCCAACGTCCGGGGGGAGCAGAGACCCAGTACTTC; cdr3_aa: CASSQRPGGAETQYF
v_call: TRBV6-4; clone_size: .; d_call: TRBD2; j_call: TRBJ2-3; cdr3_nt: TGTGCCAGCAGTGACACGGCTAGCGGGATGGCGACAGATACGCAGTATTTT; cdr3_aa: CASSDTASGMATDTQYF
v_call: TRBV5-8; clone_size: .; d_call: .; j_call: TRBJ2-1; cdr3_nt: TGTGCCAGCAGCTTCCTAGCTTATAATGAGCAGTTCTTC; cdr3_aa: CASSFLAYNEQFF
v_call: TRBV3-1/TRBV3-2; clone_size: once; d_call: TRBD1; j_call: TRBJ1-4; cdr3_nt: TGTGCCAGCAGCCCGTACCTACAGGGGGAGGCTAATGAAAAACTGTTTTTT; cdr3_aa: CASSPYLQGEANEKLFF
v_call: TRBV3-1/TRBV3-2; clone_size: .; d_call: TRBD2; j_call: TRBJ2-3; cdr3_nt: TGTGCCAGCAGCCAATTTGGGAGCGGGATGAGAGATACGCAGTATTTT; cdr3_aa: CASSQFGSGMRDTQYF
v_call: TRBV5-1; clone_size: .; d_call: TRBD2; j_call: TRBJ2-2; cdr3_nt: TGCGCCAGCAGCTCGCCCCCGGAGGGGACTAGGGGTACCGGGGAGCTGTTTTTT; cdr3_aa: CASSSPPEGTRGTGELFF
v_call: TRBV7-2; clone_size: .; d_call: .; j_call: TRBJ1-2; cdr3_nt: TGTGCCAGCAGCTTCGACAGAGCTAACTATGGCTACACCTTC; cdr3_aa: CASSFDRANYGYTF
v_call: TRBV19; clone_size: .; d_call: .; j_call: TRBJ2-5; cdr3_nt: TGTGCCAGTCGTGGGTTGAGGGAGACCCAGTACTTC; cdr3_aa: CASRGLRETQYF
v_call: TRBV5-6; clone_size: .; d_call: TRBD2; j_call: TRBJ2-7; cdr3_nt: TGTGCCAGCAGCTTAGGACTAGCGGGAGGGAGTAGCTACGAGCAGTACTTC; cdr3_aa: CASSLGLAGGSSYEQYF
v_call: TRBV2; clone_size: .; d_call: .; j_call: TRBJ2-1; cdr3_nt: TGTGCCAGCAGTGGCGGGACGACGGATGAGCAGTTCTTC; cdr3_aa: CASSGGTTDEQFF
v_call: TRBV5-8; clone_size: .; d_call: .; j_call: TRBJ2-4; cdr3_nt: TGTGCCAGCAGCCTCTCCCGGACAGAAAACATTCAGTACTTC; cdr3_aa: CASSLSRTENIQYF
v_call: TRBV14; clone_size: .; d_call: TRBD2; j_call: TRBJ2-3; cdr3_nt: TGTGCCAGCAGCCAAGATCTAGGGGGACTAGCGGGAGACGAGACAGATACGCAGTATTTT; cdr3_aa: CASSQDLGGLAGDETDTQYF
v_call: TRBV5-1; clone_size: .; d_call: .; j_call: TRBJ2-1; cdr3_nt: TGCGCCAGCAGCTTGGACTCGAATAGCGGTTACAATGAGCAGTTCTTC; cdr3_aa: CASSLDSNSGYNEQFF
v_call: TRBV5-4; clone_size: .; d_call: .; j_call: TRBJ2-1; cdr3_nt: TGTGCCAGCCTGAGCGGGACAAGTGATGAGCAGTTCTTC; cdr3_aa: CASLSGTSDEQFF
v_call: TRBV2; clone_size: .; d_call: TRBD2; j_call: TRBJ2-3; cdr3_nt: TGTGCCAGCAGACTAGCGGGAGGGCCGAATACGCAGTATTTT; cdr3_aa: CASRLAGGPNTQYF